This T cell receptor (beta chain) comes out of a study of molecular identifiers for immune sequencing clone quantification. At the level of the study: Five portions were made in replicates from RNA of 20,000 or 100,000 naive CD8 cells, and four underwent sequencing.

Researchers sorted naive CD8 T cells as cells that were CD8+CD4-CCR7+CD45RA+. The bulk TCR libraries were made with methods described before and with listed TCR primers. Each CDR3 protein is one row after TCRdb ran MiXCR on the PCR reads. The table has 60,000 to 65,000 distinct CDR3 sequences, under 20% seen once. This CDR3 is 13 amino acids long. The germline CDR1 and CDR2 sequences are SGHTA and FQGTGA. Trimming shortened V by 2 bases and J by 7 bases, and 12 bases separated the two germline ends. V gene TRBV7-3 combines with J gene TRBJ2-7; D uncertain. The sequenced sample was naive CD8+ T cells from blood, with Jurkat cell RNA spiked in. The subset: FACS-sorted CD8+CD4-CCR7+CD45RA+ naive T cells. The sequence was collected from a human donor in good health. Some libraries in this study had Jurkat cell RNA spiked in. This CDR3 reads CASSLDTGREQYF. DNA for the CDR3: TGTGCCAGCAGCTTAGATACCGGGCGAGAGCAGTACTTC.